This T cell receptor (beta chain) was sequenced in a study of cytomegalovirus exposure and HLA in healthy donors. Study findings and constraints: Reported performance of the classifier showed diagnosis of cytomegalovirus status with high specificity and sensitivity.

This PCR relied on a set of 60 Vbeta primers and 13 Jbeta primers. Repertoires were generated with immunoSEQ multiplex PCR, while TCRdb's copy carries only in-frame clones and drops some. The sample records approximately 150,000 clones, just under 80% being singletons. While unrecorded immune exposures were likely, the donors were nominally healthy when sampled. The CDR3 is 17 residues long. Germline V gene sequence: CDR1 MDHEN, CDR2 SYDVKM. J gave up 4 bases and V 4 bases, and 10 bases lay outside the gene matches. Only one count was recorded for this clone. What it binds is not known. This TCR was recovered from a woman aged 45-65 years in good health and CMV-seronegative. The chain couples TRBV28 to TRBJ1-2; 12 bases fit TRBD1. The sequenced sample consisted of PBMCs. CDR3 in DNA: TGTGCCAGCAGTTCCCCCGGGACAGGGGGCTTTAGCTATGGCTACACCTTC. Its translation is CASSSPGTGGFSYGYTF.